Following are 24 T cell receptor beta chains from one sample sequenced in a study of cytomegalovirus exposure and HLA in healthy donors. The data were produced by immunoSEQ multiplex PCR, yet TCRdb's version contains in-frame clones alone and is incomplete. The sample has about 76,000 clones; around 94% are singletons. The specimen sequenced was PBMCs. The receptors originated from a woman between 18 and 29 years old in good health and CMV-seropositive.

The chain couples TRBV4-3 to TRBJ2-5, with a weak D call TRBD2 (5 bases). The CDR3 length is 14 residues. Germline V gene lookup returns CDR1 LGHNA and CDR2 YSLEER. V lost 0 bases to trimming and J lost 5 bases, with 10 bases between them. CDR3 region: CASSQDFASETQYF. In nucleotides, the CDR3 is TGCGCCAGCAGCCAAGATTTCGCTAGCGAGACCCAGTACTTC.

The chain joins TRBV11-2 to TRBJ1-2; D might be TRBD1 (6 bases). Germline V gives CDR1 SGHAT, CDR2 FQNNGV. The ends were cut back, 4 bases at V and 9 bases at J, with 18 bases in the middle. This CDR3 is 14 amino acids long. The CDR3: CASSSPDRPLSYTF. The CDR3, as DNA: TGTGCCAGCAGCTCACCCGACAGGCCGCTGAGCTACACCTTC.

The J gene is TRBJ1-5, the V gene TRBV2; D perhaps matches TRBD1 (6 bases). Trimming took off 4 bases at V and 3 bases at J, with 10 bases between the two ends. The CDR3 covers 14 residues. Germline loops: CDR1 SNHLY, CDR2 FYNNEI. CDR3 residues: CASSGNRVNQPQHF. In DNA, the CDR3 is TGTGCCAGCAGTGGGAACAGGGTCAATCAGCCCCAGCATTTT.

The chain has TRBV29-1 and TRBJ2-1, with 12 bases matching TRBD1. CDR1 and CDR2 from the germline V gene are SQVTM and ANQGSEA. J gave up 9 bases and V 7 bases, and 10 bases lay outside the gene matches. This CDR3 comprises 14 residues. Written as DNA, the CDR3 is TGCAGCGGCGAGCGGGACAGGGGGCGCGGTGAGCAGTTCTTC. Its protein product is CSGERDRGRGEQFF.

The rearrangement joins TRBV6-1 to TRBJ2-7; 9 nucleotides line up with TRBD2. Trimming at V came to 7 bases and at J to 6 bases, leaving 10 bases not matched to a gene. Germline values: CDR1 MNHNS, CDR2 SASEGT. The CDR3 has 14 amino acids. CDR3 region: CASKNLAGAGEQYF. The CDR3 DNA is TGTGCCAGCAAAAATTTAGCGGGGGCGGGCGAGCAGTACTTC.

The chain recombines TRBV19 with TRBJ2-7; 7 positions match TRBD1. Germline CDR1 reads LNHDA; CDR2 reads SQIVND (reference sequence). The CDR3 length is 14 residues. Trimming cost V 8 bases and J 2 bases; bases outside gene matches: 9. The DNA for the CDR3 is TGTGCCAGTTCGACAGGGACCATTGCCTACGAGCAGTACTTC. Its translation: CASSTGTIAYEQYF. The entire variable domain, with the rest obtained from reference TRBV19 and TRBJ2-7, is as follows: DGGITQSPKYLFRKEGQNVTLSCEQNLNHDAMYWYRQDPGQGLRLIYYSQIVNDFQKGDIAEGYSVSREKKESFPLTVTSAQKNPTAFYLCASSTGTIAYEQYFGPGTRLTVT.

This clone occurred once. The V call is TRBV2, the J call TRBJ1-1; D is possibly TRBD1 (5 bases). In germline, CDR1 is SNHLY, CDR2 FYNNEI. Trimming removed 1 base at V and 5 bases at J, with 8 bases between. This CDR3 contains 13 residues. The CDR3 spells CASSEGQGTEAFF. In nucleotides, the CDR3 is TGTGCCAGCAGTGAAGGGCAGGGTACTGAAGCTTTCTTT.

CDR3 nucleotide sequence: TGTGCCAGCTCAACAACACGACAGGCCACCTCCTCTGGAAACACCATATATTTT. This encodes CASSTTRQATSSGNTIYF. This chain joins TRBV18 and TRBJ1-3, with a tentative D call TRBD1 (6 bases). The CDR3 length is 18 residues. The germline V gene has CDR1 KGHSH and CDR2 LQKENI. Deletions cut 5 bases from V and 0 bases from J, with 20 bases between.

The chain links TRBV29-1 to TRBJ1-3, with D possibly matching TRBD1 (5 bases). The CDR3 loop spans 13 amino acids. V gave up 4 bases and J gave up 8 bases, with 15 bases separating them. Germline loops: CDR1 SQVTM, CDR2 ANQGSEA. This CDR3 reads CSVVGRVRDTIYF. The CDR3 coding sequence is TGCAGCGTTGTGGGCAGGGTCAGGGACACCATATATTTT.

The chain joins TRBV4-1 to TRBJ2-7; 7 positions match TRBD1. The germline V gene encodes CDR1 MGHRA and CDR2 YSYEKL. This CDR3 contains 16 residues. The V gene end was trimmed by 4 bases and the J gene end by 6 bases; junction bases not matched to a gene: 15. The chain's CDR3 is CASSPPGGKDRGEQYF. CDR3 nucleotide sequence: TGCGCCAGCAGCCCACCAGGGGGTAAAGATCGGGGCGAGCAGTACTTC.

The chain links TRBV7-9 to TRBJ2-7, with TRBD2 identical over 8 bases. Germline CDR1 reads SEHNR; CDR2 reads FQNEAQ (reference sequence). V was pared by 10 bases and J by 3 bases, with 8 bases of the junction left unmatched. The CDR3 is 13 amino acids. The CDR3 DNA sequence: TGTGCCATTTCGAGTGGGACTAGCTACGAGCAGTACTTC. Its translation: CAISSGTSYEQYF.

The chain combines TRBV5-3 with TRBJ2-1; 7 bases fit TRBD2. TRBV5-3 is flagged as an ORF with uncertain function. The J segment lost 4 bases and the V segment lost 1 base, leaving 5 bases of the junction unmatched. The CDR3 runs to 15 residues. DNA for the CDR3: TGTGCCAGAAGCTTGTTTGGGGGGGATTACAATGAGCAGTTCTTC. Its protein is CARSLFGGDYNEQFF.

V and J are TRBV6-4 and TRBJ1-2, with D possibly being TRBD1 (6 bases). V was cut by 3 bases and J by 5 bases, with 16 bases left in between. Germline V gene data show CDR1 as MRHNA and CDR2 as SNTAGT. The CDR3 totals 15 residues. The CDR3 coding sequence is TGTGCCAGCAGTGAGCGGGGGGCGGAAGCGTATGGCTACACCTTC. It codes for CASSERGAEAYGYTF.

V and J are TRBV19 and TRBJ1-5, with 7 bases fitting TRBD1. CDR1 LNHDA and CDR2 SQIVND come from the germline V gene (reference sequence). The CDR3 totals 20 residues. J lost 1 base, V lost 3 bases, and 18 bases had no gene match. CDR3 residues: CASSILPGQTYPWSNQPQHF. For the CDR3, the DNA is TGTGCCAGTAGTATTCTACCGGGACAGACATACCCTTGGAGCAATCAGCCCCAGCATTTT.

This clone was observed a single time. V usage is TRBV29-1 and J usage is TRBJ2-5, with TRBD2 matching 11 bases. The CDR3 spans 13 residues. Trimming took 7 bases from V and 3 from J; bases not matched to a gene: 4. Per the germline V gene, CDR1 is SQVTM and CDR2 is ANQGSEA. CDR3 protein: CSAKTSGEETQYF. The DNA for the CDR3 is TGCAGCGCCAAGACTAGCGGGGAAGAGACCCAGTACTTC.

The CDR3 nucleotides are TGTGCCAGTAGTAGCTCCGGGACTAGCAAGTTCTTC. It yields the protein CASSSSGTSKFF. The J gene is TRBJ2-1, the V gene TRBV19; the match to TRBD2 covers 9 bases. With 4 bases clipped from V and 14 bases from J, the junction kept 6 bases outside the gene matches. Germline CDR1 reads LNHDA; CDR2 reads SQIVND (reference sequence). This CDR3 has 12 residues.

The V gene is TRBV29-1, the J gene TRBJ2-7; 7 bases are a match to TRBD2. This CDR3 is 14 amino acids long. Per germline, CDR1 SQVTM and CDR2 ANQGSEA. V dropped 2 bases and J dropped 7; count of bases not matched to a gene: 11. The CDR3: CSVEYPGRLGEQYF. Written as DNA, the CDR3 is TGCAGCGTTGAATACCCCGGGAGGTTGGGTGAGCAGTACTTC.

The genes are TRBV25-1 and TRBJ2-7; 8 bases are shared with TRBD1. This CDR3 has 15 amino acids. V was clipped by 6 bases and J by 0 bases; unmatched bases: 7. Germline CDR1 and CDR2: MGHDK and SYGVNS. This CDR3 is CASRVDRASSYEQYF. In DNA, the CDR3 is TGTGCCAGCAGGGTGGACAGGGCGAGCTCCTACGAGCAGTACTTC.

The CDR3 DNA sequence: TGTGCCAGCAGCGACGGGTCGTATGAATGGCCCCAGCATTTT. Its translation is CASSDGSYEWPQHF. V gene TRBV6-5 combines with J gene TRBJ1-5; unclear D gene. The CDR3 has 14 amino acids. The V gene lost 6 bases and the J gene lost 9 bases, with 18 bases spanning the gap. Germline V lookup: CDR1 MNHEY, CDR2 SVGAGI.

The rearrangement links TRBV5-4 to TRBJ2-1; 9 nucleotides line up with TRBD2. This CDR3 comprises 13 residues. V trimming: 4 bases; J trimming: 8 bases; junction bases outside the gene matches: 4. The germline V gene encodes CDR1 SGHNT and CDR2 YYREEE (reference sequence). The CDR3 DNA is TGTGCCAGCAGCCCTTTAGCGGGGGATGAGCAGTTCTTC. Translated: CASSPLAGDEQFF.

The gene calls are TRBV6-5 and TRBJ1-3; TRBD1 matches at 8 bases. Per germline, CDR1 MNHEY and CDR2 SVGAGI. J gave up 7 bases and V 4 bases, and 12 bases lay outside the gene matches. The CDR3 totals 16 residues. The CDR3 DNA sequence: TGTGCCAGCAGTTCACGGAAGGACAGGGATGGGAACACCATATATTTT. This translates into CASSSRKDRDGNTIYF.

This chain connects TRBV9 to TRBJ1-2, with a weak D call TRBD1 (5 bases). V gave up 3 bases and J gave up 3 bases, with 9 bases separating them. The CDR3 contains 13 residues. Germline V gene sequence: CDR1 SGDLS, CDR2 YYNGEE. Here the CDR3 reads CASSAPGDYGYTF. The CDR3, as DNA: TGTGCCAGCAGCGCCCCGGGGGACTATGGCTACACCTTC.

The V and J genes are TRBV10-3 and TRBJ1-4, with TRBD1 as a possible D gene (6 bases). Germline V lookup: CDR1 ENHRY, CDR2 SYGVKD. The CDR3 extends over 14 amino acids. V was shortened by 5 bases and J by 1 base, with 8 bases between the two germline ends. The CDR3 loop is CAISTQGTNEKLFF. CDR3 nucleotide sequence: TGTGCCATCAGTACACAGGGAACTAATGAAAAACTGTTTTTT.

The chain has TRBV5-6 and TRBJ1-1; D perhaps matches TRBD1 (5 bases). The CDR3 loop spans 11 amino acids. Germline CDR1 and CDR2: SGHDT and YYEEEE. V lost 0 bases, J lost 8 bases, and 5 bases lay in between. The CDR3 loop reads CASSLGGEAFF. CDR3 nucleotides: TGTGCCAGCAGCTTGGGGGGCGAAGCTTTCTTT.